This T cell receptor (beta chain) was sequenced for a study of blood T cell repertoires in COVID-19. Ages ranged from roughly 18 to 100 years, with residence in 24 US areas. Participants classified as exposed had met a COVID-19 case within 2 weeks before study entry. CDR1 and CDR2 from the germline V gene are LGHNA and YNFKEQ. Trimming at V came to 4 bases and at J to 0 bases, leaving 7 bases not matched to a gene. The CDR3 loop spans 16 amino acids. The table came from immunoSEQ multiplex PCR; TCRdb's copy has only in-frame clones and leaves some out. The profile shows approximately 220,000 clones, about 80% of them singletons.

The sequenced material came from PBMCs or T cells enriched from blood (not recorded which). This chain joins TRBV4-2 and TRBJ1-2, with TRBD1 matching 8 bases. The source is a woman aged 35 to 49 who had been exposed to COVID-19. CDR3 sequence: CASSRSGQGTNYGYTF. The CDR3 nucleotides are TGTGCCAGCAGCCGTTCCGGACAGGGCACTAACTATGGCTACACCTTC.